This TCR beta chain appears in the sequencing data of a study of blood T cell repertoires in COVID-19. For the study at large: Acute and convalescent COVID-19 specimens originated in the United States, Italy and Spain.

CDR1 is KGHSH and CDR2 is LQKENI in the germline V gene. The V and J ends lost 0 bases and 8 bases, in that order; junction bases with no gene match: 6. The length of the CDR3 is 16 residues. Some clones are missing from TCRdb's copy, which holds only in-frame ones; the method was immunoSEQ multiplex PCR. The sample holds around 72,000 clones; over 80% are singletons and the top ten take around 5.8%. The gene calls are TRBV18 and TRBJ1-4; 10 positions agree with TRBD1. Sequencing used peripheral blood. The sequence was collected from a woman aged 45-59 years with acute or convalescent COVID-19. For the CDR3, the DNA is TGTGCCAGCTCACCACCGACGGGACAGGGGACGGAAAAACTGTTTTTT. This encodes CASSPPTGQGTEKLFF.